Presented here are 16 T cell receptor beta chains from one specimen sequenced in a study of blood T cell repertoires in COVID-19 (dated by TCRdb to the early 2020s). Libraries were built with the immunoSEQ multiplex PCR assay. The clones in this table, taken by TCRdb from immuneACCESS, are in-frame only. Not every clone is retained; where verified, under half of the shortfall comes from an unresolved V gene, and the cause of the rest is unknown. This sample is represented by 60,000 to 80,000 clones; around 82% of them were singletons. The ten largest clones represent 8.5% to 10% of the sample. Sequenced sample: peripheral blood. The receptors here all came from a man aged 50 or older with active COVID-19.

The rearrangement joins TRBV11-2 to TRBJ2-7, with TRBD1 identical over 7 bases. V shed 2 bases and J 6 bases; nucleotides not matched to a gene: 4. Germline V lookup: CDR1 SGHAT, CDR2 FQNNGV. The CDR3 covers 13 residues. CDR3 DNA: TGTGCCAGCAGCTTAAACAGGGGCAGCGAGCAGTACTTC. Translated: CASSLNRGSEQYF.

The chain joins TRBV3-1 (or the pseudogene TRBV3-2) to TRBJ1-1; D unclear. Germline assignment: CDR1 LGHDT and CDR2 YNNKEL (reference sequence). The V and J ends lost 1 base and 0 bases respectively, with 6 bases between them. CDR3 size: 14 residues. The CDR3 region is CASSQGRVNTEAFF. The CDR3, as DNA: TGTGCCAGCAGCCAAGGGAGGGTGAACACTGAAGCTTTCTTT.

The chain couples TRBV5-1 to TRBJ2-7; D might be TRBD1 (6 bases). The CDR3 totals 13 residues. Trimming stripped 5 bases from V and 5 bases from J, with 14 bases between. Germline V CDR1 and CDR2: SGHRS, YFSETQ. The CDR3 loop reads CASSTGWLNEQYF. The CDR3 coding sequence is TGCGCCAGCAGTACAGGGTGGCTTAACGAGCAGTACTTC.

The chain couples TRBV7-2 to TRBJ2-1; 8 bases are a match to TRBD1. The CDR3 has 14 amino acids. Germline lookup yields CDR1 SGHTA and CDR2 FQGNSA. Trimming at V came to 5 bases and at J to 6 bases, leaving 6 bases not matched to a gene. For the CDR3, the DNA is TGTGCCAGCAGCCCGGACAGGGTGGCCAATGAGCAGTTCTTC. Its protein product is CASSPDRVANEQFF.

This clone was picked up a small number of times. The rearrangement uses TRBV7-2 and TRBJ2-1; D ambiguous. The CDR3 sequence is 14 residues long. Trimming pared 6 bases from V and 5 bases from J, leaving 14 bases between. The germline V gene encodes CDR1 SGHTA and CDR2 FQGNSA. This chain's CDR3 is CASSSSLINNEQFF. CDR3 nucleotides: TGTGCCAGCAGTTCTAGTCTCATAAACAATGAGCAGTTCTTC.

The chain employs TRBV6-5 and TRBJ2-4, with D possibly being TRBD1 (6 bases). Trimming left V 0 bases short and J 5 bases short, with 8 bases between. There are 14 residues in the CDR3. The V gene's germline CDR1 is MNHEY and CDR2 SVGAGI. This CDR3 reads CASSYSDSENIQYF. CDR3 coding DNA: TGTGCCAGCAGTTACTCGGACAGTGAAAACATTCAGTACTTC.

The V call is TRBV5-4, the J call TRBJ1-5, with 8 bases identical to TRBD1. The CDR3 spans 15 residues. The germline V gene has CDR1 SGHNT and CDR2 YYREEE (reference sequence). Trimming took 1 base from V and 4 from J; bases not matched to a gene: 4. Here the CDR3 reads CASSLTGGPNQPQHF. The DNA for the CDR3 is TGTGCCAGCAGCTTGACAGGGGGGCCTAATCAGCCCCAGCATTTT.

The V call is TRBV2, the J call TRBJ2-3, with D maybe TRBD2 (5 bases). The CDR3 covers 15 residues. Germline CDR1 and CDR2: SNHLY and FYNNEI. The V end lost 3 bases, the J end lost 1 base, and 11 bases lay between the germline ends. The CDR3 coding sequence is TGTGCCAGCAGTGAGAGGGCCAAGGGCACAGATACGCAGTATTTT. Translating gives CASSERAKGTDTQYF.

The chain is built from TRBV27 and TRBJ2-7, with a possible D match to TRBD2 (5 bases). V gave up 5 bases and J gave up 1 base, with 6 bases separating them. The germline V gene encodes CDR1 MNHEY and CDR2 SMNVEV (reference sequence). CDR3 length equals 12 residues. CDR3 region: CASSPGSYEQYF. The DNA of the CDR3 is TGTGCCAGCAGTCCGGGATCCTACGAGCAGTACTTC.

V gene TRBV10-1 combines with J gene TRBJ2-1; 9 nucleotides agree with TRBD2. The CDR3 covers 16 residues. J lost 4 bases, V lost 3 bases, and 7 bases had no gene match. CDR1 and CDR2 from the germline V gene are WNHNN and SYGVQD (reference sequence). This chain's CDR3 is CASSDPQRGVYNEQFF. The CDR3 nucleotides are TGCGCCAGCAGTGACCCCCAGCGGGGGGTTTACAATGAGCAGTTCTTC.

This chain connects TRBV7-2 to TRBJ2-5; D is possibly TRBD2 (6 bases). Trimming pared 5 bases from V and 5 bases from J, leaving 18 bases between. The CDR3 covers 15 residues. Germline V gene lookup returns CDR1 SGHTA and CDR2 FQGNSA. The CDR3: CASSLDPGRGETQYF. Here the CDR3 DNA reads TGTGCCAGCAGCCTCGACCCGGGACGGGGGGAGACCCAGTACTTC. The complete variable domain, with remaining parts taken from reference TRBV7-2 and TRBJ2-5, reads GAGVSQSPSNKVTEKGKDVELRCDPISGHTALYWYRQSLGQGLEFLIYFQGNSAPDKSGLPSDRFSAERTGGSVSTLTIQRTQQEDSAVYLCASSLDPGRGETQYFGPGTRLLVL.

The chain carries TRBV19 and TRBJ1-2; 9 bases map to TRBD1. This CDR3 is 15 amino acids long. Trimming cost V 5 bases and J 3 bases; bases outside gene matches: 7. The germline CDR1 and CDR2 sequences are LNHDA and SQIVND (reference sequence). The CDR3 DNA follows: TGTGCCAGTAGTCTCGACAGGGGGTCCTACTATGGCTACACCTTC. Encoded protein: CASSLDRGSYYGYTF.

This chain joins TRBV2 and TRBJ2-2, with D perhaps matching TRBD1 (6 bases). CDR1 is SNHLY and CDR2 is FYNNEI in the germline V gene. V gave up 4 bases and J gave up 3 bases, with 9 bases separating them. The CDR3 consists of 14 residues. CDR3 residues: CASSAQGDTGELFF. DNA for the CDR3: TGTGCCAGCAGTGCACAGGGAGACACCGGGGAGCTGTTTTTT.

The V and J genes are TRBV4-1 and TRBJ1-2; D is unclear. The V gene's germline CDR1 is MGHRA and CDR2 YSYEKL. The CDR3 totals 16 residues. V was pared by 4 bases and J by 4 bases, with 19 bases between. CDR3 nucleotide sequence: TGCGCCAGCAGCCCCCCGGGGAGTCTGGTGGTCTATGGCTACACCTTC. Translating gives CASSPPGSLVVYGYTF.

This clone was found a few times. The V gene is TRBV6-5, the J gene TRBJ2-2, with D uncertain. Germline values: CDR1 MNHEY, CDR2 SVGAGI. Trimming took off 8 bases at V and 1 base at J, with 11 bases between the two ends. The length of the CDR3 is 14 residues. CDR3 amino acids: CASQVKVNTGELFF. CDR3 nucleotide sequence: TGTGCCAGCCAGGTGAAAGTGAACACCGGGGAGCTGTTTTTT.

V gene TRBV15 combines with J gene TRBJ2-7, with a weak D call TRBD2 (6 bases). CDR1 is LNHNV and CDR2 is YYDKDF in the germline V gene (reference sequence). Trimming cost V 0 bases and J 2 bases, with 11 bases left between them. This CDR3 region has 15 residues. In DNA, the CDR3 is TGTGCCACCAGCAGAGATGCGGGGCCCCCCTACGAGCAGTACTTC. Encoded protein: CATSRDAGPPYEQYF. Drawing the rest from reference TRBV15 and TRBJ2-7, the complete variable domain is DAMVIQNPRYQVTQFGKPVTLSCSQTLNHNVMYWYQQKSSQAPKLLFHYYDKDFNNEADTPDNFQSRRPNTSFCFLDIRSPGLGDTAMYLCATSRDAGPPYEQYFGPGTRLTVT.